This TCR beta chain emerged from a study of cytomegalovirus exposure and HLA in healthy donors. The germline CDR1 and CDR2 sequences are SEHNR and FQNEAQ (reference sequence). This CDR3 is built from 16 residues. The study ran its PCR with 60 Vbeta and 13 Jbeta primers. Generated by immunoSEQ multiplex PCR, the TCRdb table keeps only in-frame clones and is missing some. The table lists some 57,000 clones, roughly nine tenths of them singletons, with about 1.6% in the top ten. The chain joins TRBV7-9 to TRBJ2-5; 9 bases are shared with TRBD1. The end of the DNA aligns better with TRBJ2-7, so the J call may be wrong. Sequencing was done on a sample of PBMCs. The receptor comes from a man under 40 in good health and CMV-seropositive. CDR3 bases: TGTGCCAGCAGCTTTGGAGGGACAGGGAATAGTTACGAGCAGTACTTC. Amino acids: CASSFGGTGNSYEQYF.